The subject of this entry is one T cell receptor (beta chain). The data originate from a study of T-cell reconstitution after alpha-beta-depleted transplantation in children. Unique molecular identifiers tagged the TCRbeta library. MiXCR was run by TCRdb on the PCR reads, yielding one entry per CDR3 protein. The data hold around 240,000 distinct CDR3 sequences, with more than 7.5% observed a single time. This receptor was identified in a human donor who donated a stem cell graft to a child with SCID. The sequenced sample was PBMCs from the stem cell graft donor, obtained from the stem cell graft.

The CDR3 here is CSASTAGAAYNEQFF. DNA for the CDR3: TGCAGTGCTAGCACAGCGGGGGCCGCATACAATGAGCAGTTCTTC. The V gene is TRBV20-1, the J gene TRBJ2-1; 8 bases agree with TRBD2. The germline V gene encodes CDR1 DFQATT and CDR2 SNEGSKA (reference sequence). J was trimmed by 4 bases and V by 3 bases; bases with no gene match: 8. This CDR3 region has 15 residues.